The TCR beta chain described here comes from a study of shared clonotypes between healthy human individuals (dated by TCRdb to the early 2020s). For the study in its entirety: The cohort comprised two women and a few men aged 18 to 49 years. Per donor, three plates each were used for CD4 naive and CD4 memory, two for CD8 naive, and one for CD8 memory. To estimate repertoire size and how much clonotypes are shared between individuals, the study performed deep sequencing of blood TCR repertoires from five healthy adults. Leukapheresis yielded between about 0.9 and 9 billion PBMCs per donor. To increase sequencing depth and limit assay-specific biases, TCR repertoire library preparation and sequencing were carried out by different laboratories using diverse techniques. What the authors observed across the whole study: Across four donors, approximately 4.6% of naive CD4, roughly 3.3% of naive CD8, 2.3% of memory CD4, and approximately 0.4% of memory CD8 clonotypes were shared. Incomplete sequencing was indicated by rarefaction of sorted-subset datasets, despite the large sequencing depth. Pairwise subsampling indicated that sequencing depth was expected to affect the degree of clonotype sharing among donors. Higher generation probabilities were observed for clonotypes shared by all four sorted-subset donors than for non-shared clonotypes. Because the study included a small number of donors, the genetic and exposure-history diversity represented was limited. Naive subsets generally had larger estimated clonotype richness than memory subsets. Sampling was limited to blood, and TCR repertoires in tissue likely differ from TCR repertoires in blood.

The junction carries 6 bases between V and J, which are trimmed by 0 bases and 0 bases respectively. Based on the germline V gene (reference sequence), the CDR1 and CDR2 sequences are SEHNR and FQNEAQ. There are 15 amino acids in the CDR3, from cysteine to phenylalanine inclusive. The DNA shown is the 45-base CDR3, in frame from base 1. About this clone: Its specific antigen is unknown. Within one base of it there is no much larger clone, and no base qualities were kept.

The donors were healthy, HIV-negative adults who had no recently reported acute infections or vaccinations. Every donor was a Caucasian adult living in Nashville, Tennessee, USA. CD4+ T cells were enriched through magnetic negative selection, after which naive cells were positively selected on CD45RA and the remaining negative fraction served as the memory subset. After blood collection by leukapheresis, PBMCs were isolated using Ficoll-Histopaque density gradient centrifugation and then cryopreserved in the vapor phase of liquid nitrogen. Analytical flow cytometry was used to check the purity and quantity of each magnetically sorted T cell population. From each sorted fraction, genomic DNA was isolated and quantified by UV absorbance on a Nanodrop 2000c. TCR CDR3 regions were amplified from genomic DNA by multiplex PCR using the deep immunoSEQ assay. Extracted genomic DNA from each cell subset was distributed evenly across all wells of several immunoSEQ 96-well plates, and each plate was treated as a replicate. For sorted subsets, each replicate PCR was loaded with roughly 0.2 ug genomic DNA, equivalent to approximately 33,000 T cell genomes. Purified libraries were quantified with a Qubit 3.0 fluorometer, sized on a Bioanalyzer 2100, and re-quantified with the KAPA Library Quantification kit. Every immunoSEQ 96-well plate was sequenced on a separate single-read 150-cycle Illumina NextSeq 550 flow cell. For the original study's pipeline: Because the immunoSEQ output held only junctional sequences and lacked quality scores, the filtering could not match the filtering applied to full-length reads. To assign V/J genes and CDR3, sequences were annotated using PyIR, a Python wrapper for IgBLAST v1.9, with IMGT germline references. Reads were filtered out if the reads had weak V/J assignments (E-value above 1e-6), no CDR3, stop codons, out-of-frame junctions, or ambiguous translated residues. V3J clonotypes were defined as sequences sharing the same inferred V gene, J gene, and CDR3 amino acid sequence. The percentage overlap between two repertoires was calculated by dividing the number of shared unique clonotypes by the size of the smaller repertoire. RTK rarefaction, the Chao1 estimator, and Recon v2.1 estimates of unobserved clonotypes were used to assess repertoire richness. OLGA was used to compute generation probabilities for all TCRbeta clonotypes that the gDNA method yielded from a few donors. The clones in this table, taken by TCRdb from immuneACCESS, are in-frame only. Not every clone is retained; where verified, under half of the shortfall comes from an unresolved V gene, and the cause of the rest is unknown. Clonal size and the V and J genes are those of that table, whereas D and trimming came from the DNA. This sample holds approximately 1,000,000 clones; 75% to 80% were observed only once. Of the sample, under 0.6% falls within the top ten clones.

The sequence joins TRBV7-9 to TRBJ2-1, with no reliable assignment of the D segment. Sequencing was carried out using memory CD4+ T cells from PBMCs. According to the study, the label for this sample's cell subset or site signals: CD45RA-negative fraction. The clonotype was recovered from a young man in good health. Some clones in this sample may be carry-over from other donors' samples. The CDR3: CASSLAHSSYNEQFF. The DNA sequence is TGTGCCAGCAGCTTAGCGCATAGCTCCTACAATGAGCAGTTCTTC.